One TCR beta chain is described in this entry. This sample was included in a study of T cell changes during pregnancy in multiple sclerosis. The germline V and J ends were trimmed by 6 bases and 2 bases, with 12 bases remaining between them. CDR3 size: 14 residues. In germline, CDR1 is KGHSH, CDR2 LQKENI. The data were produced by immunoSEQ multiplex PCR, yet TCRdb's version contains in-frame clones alone and is incomplete. The sample consists of around 20,000 clones, 70% to 90% of them appearing once. The rearrangement links TRBV18 to TRBJ2-3; TRBD2 might be the D (6 bases). Source: CD8+ T cells from peripheral blood mononuclear cells, taken in the first trimester of pregnancy. The sequence was obtained from a female donor in good health, enrolled as a control in a pregnancy study. CDR3 bases: TGTGCCAGCTCCCGACGGGAGTACACAGATACGCAGTATTTT. It yields the protein CASSRREYTDTQYF.